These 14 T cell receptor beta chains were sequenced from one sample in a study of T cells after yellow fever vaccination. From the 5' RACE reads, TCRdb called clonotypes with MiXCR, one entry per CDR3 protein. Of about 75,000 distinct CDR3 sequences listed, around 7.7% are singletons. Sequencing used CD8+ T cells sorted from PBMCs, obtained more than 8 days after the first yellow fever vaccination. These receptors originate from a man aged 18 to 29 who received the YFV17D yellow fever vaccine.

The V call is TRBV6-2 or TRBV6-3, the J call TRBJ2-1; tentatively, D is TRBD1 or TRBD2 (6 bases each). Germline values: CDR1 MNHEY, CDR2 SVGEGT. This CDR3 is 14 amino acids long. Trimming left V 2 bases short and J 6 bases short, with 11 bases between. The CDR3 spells CASSYGGLINEQFF. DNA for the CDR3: TGTGCCAGCAGTTACGGGGGGCTCATCAATGAGCAGTTCTTC.

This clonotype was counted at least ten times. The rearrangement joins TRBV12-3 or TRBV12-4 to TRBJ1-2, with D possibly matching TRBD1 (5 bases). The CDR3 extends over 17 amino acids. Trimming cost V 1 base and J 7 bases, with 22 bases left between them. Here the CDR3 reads CASSLGGDIVLRVGYTF. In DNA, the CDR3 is TGTGCCAGCAGTTTAGGGGGCGATATCGTCCTTAGGGTTGGCTACACCTTC.

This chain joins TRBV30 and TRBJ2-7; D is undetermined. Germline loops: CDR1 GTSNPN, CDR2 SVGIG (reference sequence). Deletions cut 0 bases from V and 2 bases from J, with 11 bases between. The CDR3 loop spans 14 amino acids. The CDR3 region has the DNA TGTGCCTGGAGTGTACTCGGGTTCCCCTACGAGCAGTACTTC. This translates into CAWSVLGFPYEQYF.

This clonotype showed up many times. The CDR3 nucleotides read TGTGCCAGCAGTTTAAACTCAGCTGGGGCCAACGTCCTGACTTTC. Translated: CASSLNSAGANVLTF. This chain links TRBV6-5 with TRBJ2-6; D call uncertain. Germline CDR1 and CDR2: MNHEY and SVGAGI. The CDR3 runs 15 residues. Trimming took 4 bases from V and 2 from J, leaving 9 bases between them.

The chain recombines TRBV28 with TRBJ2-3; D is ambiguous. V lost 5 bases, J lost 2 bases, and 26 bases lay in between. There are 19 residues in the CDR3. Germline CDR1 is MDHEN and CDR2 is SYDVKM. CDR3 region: CASSPPPDRATEYTDTQYF. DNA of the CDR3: TGTGCCAGCAGTCCGCCTCCAGACCGGGCTACGGAGTACACAGATACGCAGTATTTT.

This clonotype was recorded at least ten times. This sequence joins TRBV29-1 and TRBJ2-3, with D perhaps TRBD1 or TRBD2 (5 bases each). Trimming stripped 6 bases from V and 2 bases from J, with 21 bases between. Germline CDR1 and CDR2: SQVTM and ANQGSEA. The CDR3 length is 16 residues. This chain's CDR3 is CSVTGQGADFTDTQYF. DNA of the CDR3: TGCAGCGTGACGGGCCAGGGAGCGGACTTCACAGATACGCAGTATTTT.

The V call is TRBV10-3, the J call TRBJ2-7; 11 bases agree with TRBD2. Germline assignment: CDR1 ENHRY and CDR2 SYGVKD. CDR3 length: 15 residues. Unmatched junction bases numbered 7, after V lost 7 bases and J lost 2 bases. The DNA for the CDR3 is TGTGCCATCACGGACTTAGCGGGGGGGACCTACGAGCAGTACTTC. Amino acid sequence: CAITDLAGGTYEQYF.

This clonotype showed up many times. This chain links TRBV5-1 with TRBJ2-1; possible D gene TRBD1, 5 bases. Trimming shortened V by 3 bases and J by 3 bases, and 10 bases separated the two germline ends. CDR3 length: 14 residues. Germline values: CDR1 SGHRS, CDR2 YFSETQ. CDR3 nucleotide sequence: TGCGCCAGCAGCTCGGCAGGGAACTACAATGAGCAGTTCTTC. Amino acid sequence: CASSSAGNYNEQFF.

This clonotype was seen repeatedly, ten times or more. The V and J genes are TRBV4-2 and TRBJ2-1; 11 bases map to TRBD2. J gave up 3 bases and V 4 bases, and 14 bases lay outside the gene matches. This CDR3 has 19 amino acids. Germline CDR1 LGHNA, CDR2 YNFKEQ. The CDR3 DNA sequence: TGTGCCAGCAGCCCCTTTGAGCTAGCGGGGGGAAGCCGCTACAATGAGCAGTTCTTC. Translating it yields CASSPFELAGGSRYNEQFF.

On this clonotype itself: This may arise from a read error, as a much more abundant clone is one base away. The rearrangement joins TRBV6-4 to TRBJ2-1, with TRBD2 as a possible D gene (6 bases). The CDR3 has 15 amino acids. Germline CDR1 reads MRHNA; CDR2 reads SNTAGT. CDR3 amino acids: CTSSQRLVSYNEQFF. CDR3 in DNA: TGTACCAGCAGTCAGCGACTAGTATCCTACAATGAGCAGTTCTTC.

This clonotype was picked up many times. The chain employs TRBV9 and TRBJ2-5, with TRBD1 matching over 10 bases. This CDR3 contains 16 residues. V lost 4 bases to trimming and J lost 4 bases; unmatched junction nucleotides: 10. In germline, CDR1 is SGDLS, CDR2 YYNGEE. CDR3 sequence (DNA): TGTGCCAGCAGCTCTAACCGCGGGACAGGGGTAGAGACCCAGTACTTC. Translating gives CASSSNRGTGVETQYF.

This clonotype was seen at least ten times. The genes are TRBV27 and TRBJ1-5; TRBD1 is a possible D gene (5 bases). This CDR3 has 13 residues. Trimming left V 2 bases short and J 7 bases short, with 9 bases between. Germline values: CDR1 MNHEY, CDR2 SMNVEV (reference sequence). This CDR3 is CASSLGAQQPQHF. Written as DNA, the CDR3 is TGTGCCAGCAGTTTAGGGGCCCAGCAGCCCCAGCATTTT.

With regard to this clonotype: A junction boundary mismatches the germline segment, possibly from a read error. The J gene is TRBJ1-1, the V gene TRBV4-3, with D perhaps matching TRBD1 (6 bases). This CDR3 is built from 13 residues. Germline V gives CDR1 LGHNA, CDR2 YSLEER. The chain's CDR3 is CASSQGWDTEAFF. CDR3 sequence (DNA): TGCGCCAGCAGCCAGGGGTGGGACACTGAAGCTTTTTTT.

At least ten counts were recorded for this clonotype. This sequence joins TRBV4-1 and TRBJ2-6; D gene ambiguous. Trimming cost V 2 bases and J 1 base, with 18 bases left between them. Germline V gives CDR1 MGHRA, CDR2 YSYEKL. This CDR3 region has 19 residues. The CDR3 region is CASSQRYGSAVSGANVLTF. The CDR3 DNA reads TGCGCCAGCAGCCAACGGTATGGCTCCGCGGTATCTGGGGCCAACGTCCTGACTTTC.